This passage covers 22 T cell receptor beta chains from one sample sequenced in a study of cytomegalovirus exposure and HLA in healthy donors (dated by TCRdb to 2017 to 2019). The library was built by means of the immunoSEQ multiplex PCR assay. As stored in TCRdb, this immuneACCESS dataset retains in-frame rearrangements with V and J assigned. A fraction of the clones does not appear; measured against another copy, unresolved V genes explain less than half of the discrepancy, and the remainder lacks a known reason. Counted in this sample were 110,000 to 150,000 clones; around four fifths of them appeared once. The ten largest account for approximately 1.4% of the sample. Sequencing was done on a sample of PBMCs. The receptors were sampled from a woman aged 30 to 39 in good health and CMV-seronegative.

The chain employs TRBV27 and TRBJ2-5, with D possibly matching TRBD2 (6 bases). Germline CDR1 is MNHEY and CDR2 is SMNVEV (reference sequence). The CDR3 length is 20 residues. V lost 1 base and J 5 bases, leaving 29 bases between the germline ends. As DNA, the CDR3 is TGTGCCAGCAGTTTATACCCCCCCTCCTCCCCCTTACTAGCTGCGGAGACCCAGTACTTC. Translating gives CASSLYPPSSPLLAAETQYF.

The chain employs TRBV6-5 and TRBJ2-5; maybe TRBD1 (5 bases). Trimming took 2 bases from V and 3 from J, leaving 7 bases between them. CDR3 length equals 13 residues. CDR1 and CDR2 (germline): MNHEY, SVGAGI. The CDR3 bases are TGTGCCAGCAGTTACCGCAGGGAAGAGACCCAGTACTTC. Translated: CASSYRREETQYF.

In its sample, this clone was seen many times. The CDR3 sequence: CASSPSPTSRLEQYF. As DNA, the CDR3 is TGTGCCAGCAGCCCTTCCCCGACTAGCAGGCTCGAGCAGTACTTC. V usage is TRBV9 and J usage is TRBJ2-7, with 7 bases matching TRBD2. The CDR3 sequence is 15 residues long. CDR1 and CDR2 from the germline V gene are SGDLS and YYNGEE. The V and J ends lost 4 bases and 6 bases, in that order; junction bases with no gene match: 13.

The chain recombines TRBV28 with TRBJ1-1; 7 bases agree with TRBD1. This CDR3 has 15 amino acids. Germline CDR1 MDHEN, CDR2 SYDVKM. After removal of 3 bases from V and 0 bases from J, the junction contained 4 bases not matched to a gene. The CDR3 region is CASSFQGGMNTEAFF. The CDR3 DNA follows: TGTGCCAGCAGTTTCCAAGGGGGCATGAACACTGAAGCTTTCTTT.

V gene TRBV6-6 combines with J gene TRBJ1-4, with D possibly matching TRBD1 (6 bases). The CDR3 has 15 amino acids. Trimming took 5 bases from V and 6 from J, leaving 16 bases between them. Germline assignment: CDR1 MNHNY and CDR2 SVGAGI (reference sequence). The CDR3: CASSGPRDTYEKLFF. CDR3 nucleotide sequence: TGTGCCAGCAGTGGGCCCCGGGACACTTATGAAAAACTGTTTTTT.

The chain combines TRBV5-4 with TRBJ1-2; a possible D gene is TRBD1 (6 bases). Germline-derived CDR1 and CDR2 are SGHNT and YYREEE (reference sequence). This CDR3 has 13 amino acids. Trimming removed 2 bases at V and 7 bases at J, with 12 bases between. CDR3 DNA sequence: TGTGCCAGCAGCTTAGTACAGGGCCTTGGCTACACCTTC. As protein: CASSLVQGLGYTF.

The V gene is TRBV6-5, the J gene TRBJ2-3; TRBD2 agrees at 10 bases. Germline CDR1 MNHEY, CDR2 SVGAGI. The CDR3 consists of 16 residues. Trimming cost V 2 bases and J 3 bases; bases outside gene matches: 5. This CDR3 reads CASSYSSSGGTDTQYF. CDR3 nucleotide sequence: TGTGCCAGCAGTTACAGTTCTAGCGGGGGTACAGATACGCAGTATTTT.

The genes are TRBV30 and TRBJ2-6; 7 nucleotides align to TRBD1. The CDR3 is 14 amino acids. Germline V gene lookup returns CDR1 GTSNPN and CDR2 SVGIG (reference sequence). V was pared by 5 bases and J by 0 bases, with 1 base of the junction left unmatched. The CDR3 here is CAWDRDSGANVLTF. DNA of the CDR3: TGTGCCTGGGACAGGGACTCTGGGGCCAACGTCCTGACTTTC.

The chain is built from TRBV2 and TRBJ1-2; the D gene is possibly TRBD1 (6 bases). The CDR3 totals 15 residues. The V gene lost 4 bases and the J gene lost 0 bases, with 12 bases spanning the gap. The germline CDR1 and CDR2 sequences are SNHLY and FYNNEI. CDR3 coding DNA: TGTGCCAGCAGTGTACAGGGATCTACTAACTATGGCTACACCTTC. It encodes CASSVQGSTNYGYTF. Filled out from reference TRBV2 and TRBJ1-2, the complete variable domain reads EPEVTQTPSHQVTQMGQEVILRCVPISNHLYFYWYRQILGQKVEFLVSFYNNEISEKSEIFDDQFSVERPDGSNFTLKIRSTKLEDSAMYFCASSVQGSTNYGYTFGSGTRLTVV.

The CDR3 protein is CSGRYTGLADTQYF. CDR3 coding DNA: TGCAGCGGTCGTTATACAGGGCTCGCAGATACGCAGTATTTT. The V call is TRBV29-1, the J call TRBJ2-3, with a weak D call TRBD1 (6 bases). V was trimmed by 7 bases and J by 4 bases, leaving 18 bases between them. The CDR3 totals 14 residues. Germline values: CDR1 SQVTM, CDR2 ANQGSEA.

The chain recombines TRBV5-4 with TRBJ1-2, with D possibly TRBD1 on 5 matching bases. Trimming took off 4 bases at V and 2 bases at J, with 12 bases between the two ends. This CDR3 is built from 14 residues. Germline-derived CDR1 and CDR2 are SGHNT and YYREEE (reference sequence). The CDR3 nucleotides are TGTGCCAGCAGCCGGGGGTCGGAGAACTATGGCTACACCTTC. It yields the protein CASSRGSENYGYTF.

This chain connects TRBV5-4 to TRBJ2-5; D may be TRBD1 (6 bases). This CDR3 is built from 14 residues. Trimming took off 0 bases at V and 3 bases at J, with 9 bases between the two ends. The germline gives CDR1 SGHNT, CDR2 YYREEE (reference sequence). The CDR3 loop is CASSLDYREETQYF. In DNA, the CDR3 is TGTGCCAGCAGCTTGGACTACAGGGAAGAGACCCAGTACTTC.

The rearrangement joins TRBV7-9 to TRBJ2-2; a possible D gene is TRBD2 (8 bases). CDR1 SEHNR and CDR2 FQNEAQ come from the germline V gene (reference sequence). V lost 1 base, J lost 6 bases, and 18 bases lay in between. CDR3 length equals 17 residues. The CDR3 region has the DNA TGTGCCAGCAGCTTAGATGCGGGGGGACAGTTCGCCGGGGAGCTGTTTTTT. This gives the protein CASSLDAGGQFAGELFF.

The table lists this clone with a count of one. The chain couples TRBV6-1 to TRBJ1-5; D may be TRBD1 (6 bases). The CDR3 spans 12 residues. Germline V CDR1 and CDR2: MNHNS, SASEGT. V lost 5 bases and J lost 7, with 9 bases in between. The chain's CDR3 is CASSHREQPQHF. CDR3 coding DNA: TGTGCCAGCAGTCACAGGGAGCAGCCCCAGCATTTT.

This chain uses TRBV11-3 with TRBJ2-2; weak D call: TRBD2 (6 bases). In germline, CDR1 is SGHNT, CDR2 YENEEA. The germline V and J ends were trimmed by 2 bases and 6 bases, with 22 bases remaining between them. This CDR3 has 18 amino acids. This chain's CDR3 is CASSLSVWGDQVAGELFF. CDR3 sequence (DNA): TGTGCCAGCAGCTTATCGGTCTGGGGGGACCAAGTAGCCGGGGAGCTGTTTTTT.

This clone was detected only once. This rearrangement joins TRBV7-6 to TRBJ2-5; D is perhaps TRBD2 (6 bases). Germline V gene lookup returns CDR1 SGHVS and CDR2 FNYEAQ. The CDR3 spans 14 residues. Trimming left V 4 bases short and J 3 bases short, with 12 bases between. Here the CDR3 reads CASSSTRGEETQYF. The DNA of the CDR3 is TGTGCCAGCAGCTCGACTAGGGGTGAAGAGACCCAGTACTTC.

The J gene is TRBJ1-2, the V gene TRBV13, with 8 bases that match TRBD1. The CDR3 consists of 14 residues. V trimming: 6 bases; J trimming: 4 bases; junction bases outside the gene matches: 7. CDR1 and CDR2 from the germline V gene are PRHDT and FYEKMQ (reference sequence). The CDR3 coding sequence is TGTGCCAGCAGGTGGACAGGGAAGGGCTATGGCTACACCTTC. It yields the protein CASRWTGKGYGYTF.

This clone was found once. The CDR3: CASSAPRDTEAFF. Written as DNA, the CDR3 is TGTGCCAGCAGTGCACCCCGGGACACTGAAGCTTTCTTT. The chain uses TRBV6-4 and TRBJ1-1; no reliable D call. The V gene lost 4 bases and the J gene lost 3 bases, with 9 bases spanning the gap. CDR3 length equals 13 residues. Germline V CDR1 and CDR2: MRHNA, SNTAGT.

The chain combines TRBV11-1 with TRBJ2-3; D is undetermined. V dropped 5 bases and J dropped 9 bases, with 15 bases sitting between them. The CDR3 totals 13 residues. Germline CDR1 SGHAT, CDR2 FQDESV (reference sequence). The CDR3 DNA reads TGTGCCAGCAGCGCATCCGGGTACGGGACGCAGTATTTT. This sequence encodes CASSASGYGTQYF.

This clone was recorded only once. The chain links TRBV2 to TRBJ1-1; 10 nucleotides match TRBD1. Germline lookup yields CDR1 SNHLY and CDR2 FYNNEI. This CDR3 contains 15 residues. Germline trimming cut 4 bases from V and 0 bases from J; bases unmatched to any gene: 2. The CDR3 nucleotides are TGTGCCAGCAGTGGACAGGGGGCCGTGAACACTGAAGCTTTCTTT. Amino acids: CASSGQGAVNTEAFF.

This clone was seen a single time. CDR3 in amino acids: CASSPLVPSLSVSGEQYF. In DNA form, the CDR3 reads TGCGCCAGCAGCCCCCTGGTCCCGAGTTTATCGGTCTCGGGGGAGCAGTACTTC. The rearrangement links TRBV4-1 to TRBJ2-7; D is perhaps TRBD2 (5 bases). Trimming pared 4 bases from V and 7 bases from J, leaving 29 bases between. The germline CDR1 and CDR2 sequences are MGHRA and YSYEKL. This CDR3 contains 18 residues.

In DNA form, the CDR3 reads TGTGCCAGCAGTAGCGGGCTCACAGATACGCAGTATTTT. This codes for CASSSGLTDTQYF. V and J are TRBV6-5 and TRBJ2-3, with D possibly being TRBD2 (6 bases). The germline gives CDR1 MNHEY, CDR2 SVGAGI. V was trimmed by 5 bases and J by 2 bases, leaving 8 bases between them. The length of the CDR3 is 13 residues.